This TCR beta chain was recorded in a study of regulatory and conventional T cells in RAG deficiency. Measured with immunoSEQ multiplex PCR; TCRdb has only the in-frame clones, and not every one. The table lists some 31,000 clones, more than 90% of them singletons, with under 0.2% in the top ten. Conventional CD4+ T cells were sorted from blood as CD25-low CD127-high cells. J was trimmed by 6 bases and V by 5 bases; bases with no gene match: 9. CDR1 is MNHNS, CDR2 SASEGT, per germline. This CDR3 is built from 15 residues. These data were also filed under a second study, of regulatory T cells. That source reports: The primer mix had 52 TRBV and 13 TRBJ primers.

This receptor was identified in a human donor in good health. V gene TRBV6-1 combines with J gene TRBJ2-1; TRBD1 matches 8 bases. The sequencing input was CD25- CD4+ T cells sorted from blood. The CDR3 DNA sequence: TGTGCCAGCAGTAGCCAGGGACAGGCTCTCAATGAGCAGTTCTTC. Its translation is CASSSQGQALNEQFF.